The clone carrying this TCR beta chain was observed many times. TCRdb passed the RACE reads through MiXCR, listing each CDR3 protein once. The table has fewer than 500,000 distinct CDR3 sequences, roughly 5% seen once. Stated time point: patch test 1, 2 weeks after DPC sensitization. Stated treatment: therapeutic diphenylcyclopropenone sensitization with weekly scalp DPC. The data were taken from a study of human T cells and chemical hapten exposure. CDR3 length: 14 residues. Trimming left V 1 base short and J 0 bases short, with 9 bases between. Germline assignment: CDR1 DFQATT and CDR2 SNEGSKA (reference sequence).

The chain is built from TRBV20-1 and TRBJ1-1; maybe TRBD1 (6 bases). The TCR originated in a woman between 45 and 60 years old with alopecia areata. Some clones in this sample may be carry-over from other donors' samples. The sample consisted of whole blood, taken in connection with sensitization to the hapten diphenylcyclopropenone (DPC). CDR3 protein: CSARVGAMNTEAFF. CDR3 nucleotide sequence: TGCAGTGCTAGAGTGGGGGCAATGAACACTGAAGCTTTCTTT.